The T cell receptor beta chain described here comes from a study of OX40 agonist ivuxolimab in advanced cancers. As for the study in general: A history of anti-PD-1, anti-PD-L1 or anti-CTLA-4 therapy was acceptable, and approximately 40% had some.

The V segment lost 7 bases and the J segment 3 bases; nucleotides outside the gene matches: 1. The CDR3 sequence is 11 residues long. Germline V gene data show CDR1 as SGHDT and CDR2 as YYEEEE. This clone appeared a single time. Clones were read by immunoSEQ multiplex PCR, and TCRdb kept only the in-frame ones, dropping some. Of under 65,000 clones listed, approximately 89% were seen once; the top ten hold about 0.46%. The receptor was derived from an adult with an advanced solid tumor such as melanoma, head and neck, liver or kidney cancer. The sequenced sample was CD4+ or CD8+ T cells sorted from blood, obtained in a trial of the OX40 agonist ivuxolimab. V usage is TRBV5-6 and J usage is TRBJ2-7, with TRBD2 matching 7 bases. The CDR3 DNA is TGTGCCAGCGGGGGGGACTACGAGCAGTACTTC. The encoded protein is CASGGDYEQYF.